The TCR beta chain under discussion was sequenced for a study of T cells in Graves' hyperthyroidism and ophthalmopathy. About the study: Initial diagnosis, before any treatment, was when peripheral blood was collected. Study-wide results and caveats: Most thyroid clonotypes expanded above 0.001 appeared in blood too.

It was RNA transcripts that yielded the amplified TCR beta CDR3 regions. Using the HTBI primer set, a first-round RT-PCR was run on the TCR CDR3. Each CDR3 protein is one row after TCRdb ran MiXCR on the multiplex PCR reads. The repertoire holds roughly 740,000 distinct CDR3 sequences, with over 15% as singletons. Trimming at V came to 3 bases and at J to 2 bases, leaving 14 bases not matched to a gene. The CDR3 totals 19 residues. CDR1 SGHTA and CDR2 FQGTGA come from the germline V gene. Stable hyperthyroidism: no ophthalmopathy progression over 18 months of follow-up. Concerning this clonotype: Its specificity is unknown.

The rearrangement joins TRBV7-3 to TRBJ1-3; 9 bases are a match to TRBD1. Specimen: blood. This receptor was identified in a man aged 18 to 29 with Graves' hyperthyroidism. CDR3 in DNA: TGTGCCAGCAGCTTCCGGGACAGGGCCCGAGGGTCTCCTGGAAACACCATATATTTT. Its protein product is CASSFRDRARGSPGNTIYF.